A selection of T cell receptor beta chains follows, all from one sample in a study of T cell responses to AZD1222 COVID-19 vaccine. Using immunoSEQ multiplex PCR, the repertoire was profiled, and TCRdb retains in-frame clones only, with some absent. The data contain some 200,000 clones, about 94% of them singletons. Material: peripheral blood, obtained 28 days after the second dose of the MenACWY control vaccine. Source of these receptors: an adult who received the MenACWY meningococcal vaccine as a control. Each CDR3 is given with its conserved first and last residue. D genes are given only for firm matches. Rows give clone size only sometimes, using once, few, many, or a class for an expanded clone.

clone_size j_call v_call cdr3_length d_call cdr3_aa cdr3_nt
- TRBJ1-2 TRBV6-5 12 - CASSPTQGGYTF TGTGCCAGCAGTCCCACCCAGGGAGGCTACACCTTC
- TRBJ1-1 TRBV28 16 - CASSPRQYSLRTEAFF TGTGCCAGCAGTCCCCGACAATACTCCCTGAGGACTGAAGCTTTCTTT
- TRBJ2-7 TRBV6-2/TRBV6-3 15 TRBD1 CASSYNRDRLYEQYF TGTGCCAGCAGCTATAACCGGGACAGACTCTACGAGCAGTACTTC
- TRBJ2-7 TRBV5-1 14 TRBD2 CASSQSGGAYEQYF TGCGCCAGCAGCCAAAGCGGGGGGGCCTACGAGCAGTACTTC
- TRBJ2-3 TRBV12-3/TRBV12-4 13 - CASSYSGTDTQYF TGTGCCAGCAGCTACAGTGGCACAGATACGCAGTATTTT
- TRBJ2-1 TRBV30 12 - CAWSVLLNEQFF TGTGCCTGGAGTGTACTTCTTAATGAGCAGTTCTTC
- TRBJ2-6 TRBV6-1 15 - CASSEAVAGANVLTF TGTGCCAGCAGTGAAGCGGTGGCTGGGGCCAACGTCCTGACTTTC
- TRBJ2-1 TRBV6-5 15 - CASRSGTSGYNEQFF TGTGCCAGCAGATCCGGGACTTCGGGGTACAATGAGCAGTTCTTC
- TRBJ2-7 TRBV28 16 - CASSFGRNTRGYEQYF TGTGCCAGCAGTTTTGGCCGTAACACCAGGGGCTACGAGCAGTACTTC
- TRBJ2-1 TRBV29-1 16 TRBD1 CSVEDRDRSSYNEQFF TGCAGCGTTGAGGATAGGGACAGGAGCTCCTACAATGAGCAGTTCTTC
few TRBJ2-7 TRBV28 12 TRBD2 CASRPREGEQYF TGTGCCAGCAGACCCCGGGAGGGCGAGCAGTACTTC
- TRBJ2-1 TRBV30 12 TRBD2 CAWSEIAGVEFF TGTGCCTGGAGTGAAATAGCGGGAGTTGAGTTCTTC
- TRBJ1-6 TRBV9 15 - CASSDSGARNSPLHF TGTGCCAGCAGCGATTCAGGGGCCCGTAATTCACCCCTCCACTTT
- TRBJ2-1 TRBV6-1 15 - CASSELGSSYNEQFF TGTGCCAGCAGTGAACTAGGAAGCTCCTACAATGAGCAGTTCTTC
- TRBJ1-6 TRBV28 15 - CASSFARAANSPLHF TGTGCCAGCAGTTTCGCCAGGGCCGCTAATTCACCCCTCCACTTT
- TRBJ2-7 TRBV7-9 13 TRBD1 CASSPGQGNEQYF TGTGCCAGCAGCCCTGGACAGGGTAACGAGCAGTACTTC